Sequencing of this TCR beta chain was carried out in a study of T cells after posttransplantation cyclophosphamide. Findings of the study overall: Donor-recipient repertoire similarity was low at 1-2 months, rising over year one. TRB overlap between skin or GI tissue T cells and blood was limited.

In this sample, this clone turned up many times. The antigen remains unidentified. Repertoires were generated with immunoSEQ multiplex PCR, while TCRdb's copy carries only in-frame clones and drops some. The repertoire consists of some 10,000 clones, none detected only once. Busulfan-fludarabine conditioning, marrow transplant, and cyclophosphamide on days +3 and +4 were administered. The CDR3 is 14 amino acids. Germline V lookup: CDR1 LNHDA, CDR2 SQIVND (reference sequence). Trimming left V 6 bases short and J 1 base short, with 13 bases between. This clonotype originated in a female patient in her thirties or forties who received an allogeneic stem cell transplant from a related donor, was CMV-positive, and had no GVHD. Some T cells here may be from the graft donor. The chain joins TRBV19 to TRBJ2-7; TRBD1 is a possible D gene (6 bases). Sequenced material: PBMCs, taken after allogeneic stem cell transplant with posttransplant cyclophosphamide. CDR3 coding DNA: TGTGCCAGTAGGTCTCAGAGGGGGTCCTACGAGCAGTACTTC. It yields the protein CASRSQRGSYEQYF.